In this sample, the clone carrying this T cell receptor beta chain turned up a few times. The time point was: persistent/refractory GD, antithyroid drugs over 5 years with positive TRAb. The TCR library was made from RNA extracted from PBMCs. Collection of peripheral blood (about 10 milliliters) was done using EDTA tubes. V was cut by 2 bases and J by 0 bases, with 11 bases left in between. CDR3 length: 16 residues. CDR1 and CDR2 from the germline V gene are SGHDT and YYEEEE. This specimen belongs to a study of regulatory T cells in long-lasting Graves disease. As for the study in general: Persistence in Graves' disease required over 5 years of antithyroid drugs plus positive TSH receptor antibodies.

To make TCR beta libraries, researchers used iRepertoire HTBI primers and Arm-PCR of CDR3 regions. In the authors' workflow: The samples yielded some 62 TRBV and more than eleven TRBJ segments. Using its own MiXCR run on the multiplex PCR reads, TCRdb lists one record per CDR3 protein. The V and J calls were not made by the authors but by TCRdb's processing. Seen here are 450,000 or so distinct CDR3 sequences, 20% to 25% observed once, and the top ten hold about an eighth. The TCR was taken from a female donor with Graves disease. The V call is TRBV5-6, the J call TRBJ2-2; D uncertain. Sequences were derived from peripheral blood mononuclear cells (PBMCs), sampled when the disease was refractory, from a patient treated with antithyroid drugs. CDR3 bases: TGTGCCAGCAGCTTCCCTAACCCATCGAACACCGGGGAGCTGTTTTTT. It is translated as CASSFPNPSNTGELFF.